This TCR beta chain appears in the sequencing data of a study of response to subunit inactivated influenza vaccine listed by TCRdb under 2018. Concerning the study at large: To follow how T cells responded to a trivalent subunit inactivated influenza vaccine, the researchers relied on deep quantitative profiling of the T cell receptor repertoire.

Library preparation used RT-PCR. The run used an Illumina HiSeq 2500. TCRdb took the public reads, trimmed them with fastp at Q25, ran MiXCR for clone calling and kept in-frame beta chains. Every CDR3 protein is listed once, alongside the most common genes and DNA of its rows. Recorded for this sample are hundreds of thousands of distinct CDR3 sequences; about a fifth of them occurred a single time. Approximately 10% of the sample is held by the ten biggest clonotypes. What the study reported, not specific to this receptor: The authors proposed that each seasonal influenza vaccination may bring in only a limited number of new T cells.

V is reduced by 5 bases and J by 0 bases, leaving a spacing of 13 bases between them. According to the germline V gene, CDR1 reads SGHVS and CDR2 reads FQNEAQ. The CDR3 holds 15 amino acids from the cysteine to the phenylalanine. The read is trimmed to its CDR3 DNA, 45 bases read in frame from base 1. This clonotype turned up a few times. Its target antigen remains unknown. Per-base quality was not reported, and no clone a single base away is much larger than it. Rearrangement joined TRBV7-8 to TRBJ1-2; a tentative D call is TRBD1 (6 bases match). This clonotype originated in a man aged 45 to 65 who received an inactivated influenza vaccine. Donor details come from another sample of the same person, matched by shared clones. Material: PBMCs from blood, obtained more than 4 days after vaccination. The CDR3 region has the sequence CASSPRQAANYGYTF. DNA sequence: TGTGCCAGCAGCCCAAGACAGGCCGCTAACTATGGCTACACCTTC.